The next 5 T cell receptor beta chains were all read from a single sample in a study of OX40 agonist ivuxolimab in advanced cancers. The repertoire was sequenced with immunoSEQ multiplex PCR; TCRdb's copy has only in-frame clones and lacks some. The sample has approximately 35,000 clones; more than 80% are singletons. Sequences were derived from CD4+ or CD8+ T cells sorted from blood, sampled in a trial of the OX40 agonist ivuxolimab. The receptors were sampled from an adult with an advanced solid tumor such as melanoma, head and neck, liver or kidney cancer.

The J gene is TRBJ2-1, the V gene TRBV13, with 12 bases identical to TRBD2. The CDR3 sequence is 16 residues long. V trimming: 5 bases; J trimming: 0 bases; junction bases outside the gene matches: 2. CDR1 and CDR2 (germline): PRHDT, FYEKMQ (reference sequence). For the CDR3, the DNA is TGTGCCAGCAGCCGACTAGCGGGGGACTCCTACAATGAGCAGTTCTTC. Amino acids: CASSRLAGDSYNEQFF.

The chain employs TRBV15 and TRBJ1-1, with D possibly matching TRBD1 (5 bases). Trimming left V 0 bases short and J 8 bases short, with 22 bases between. This CDR3 spans 17 amino acids. Germline V gene sequence: CDR1 LNHNV, CDR2 YYDKDF (reference sequence). The CDR3 reads CATSREEDPIQGKEAFF. CDR3 DNA: TGTGCCACCAGCAGAGAAGAGGACCCCATCCAGGGCAAAGAAGCTTTCTTT.

The rearrangement links TRBV19 to TRBJ2-2; TRBD2 might be the D (5 bases). V lost 5 bases and J lost 7, with 11 bases in between. The CDR3 consists of 13 residues. Germline lookup yields CDR1 LNHDA and CDR2 SQIVND (reference sequence). CDR3 region: CASSPGSGGELFF. The CDR3 DNA sequence: TGTGCCAGTAGTCCGGGGTCGGGCGGGGAGCTGTTTTTT.

The chain carries TRBV5-1 and TRBJ2-3; 12 nucleotides match TRBD2. There are 16 residues in the CDR3. V trimming: 5 bases; J trimming: 5 bases; junction bases outside the gene matches: 9. Germline CDR1 and CDR2: SGHRS and YFSETQ. CDR3 amino acids: CASRETSGRGVDTQYF. Here the CDR3 DNA reads TGCGCCAGCAGAGAGACTAGCGGGAGAGGGGTAGATACGCAGTATTTT. Based on the CDR3 plus reference TRBV5-1 and TRBJ2-3, the full variable domain is KAGVTQTPRYLIKTRGQQVTLSCSPISGHRSVSWYQQTPGQGLQFLFEYFSETQRNKGNFPGRFSGRQFSNSRSEMNVSTLELGDSALYLCASRETSGRGVDTQYFGPGTRLTVL.

In DNA, the CDR3 is TGTGCCATCAGTGACCCGGGGTCGCAGTATTTT. The encoded protein is CAISDPGSQYF. The chain employs TRBV10-3 and TRBJ2-3, with D tentatively TRBD2 (5 bases). The length of the CDR3 is 11 residues. Germline V gene data show CDR1 as ENHRY and CDR2 as SYGVKD. Trimming removed 3 bases at V and 10 bases at J, with 8 bases between.